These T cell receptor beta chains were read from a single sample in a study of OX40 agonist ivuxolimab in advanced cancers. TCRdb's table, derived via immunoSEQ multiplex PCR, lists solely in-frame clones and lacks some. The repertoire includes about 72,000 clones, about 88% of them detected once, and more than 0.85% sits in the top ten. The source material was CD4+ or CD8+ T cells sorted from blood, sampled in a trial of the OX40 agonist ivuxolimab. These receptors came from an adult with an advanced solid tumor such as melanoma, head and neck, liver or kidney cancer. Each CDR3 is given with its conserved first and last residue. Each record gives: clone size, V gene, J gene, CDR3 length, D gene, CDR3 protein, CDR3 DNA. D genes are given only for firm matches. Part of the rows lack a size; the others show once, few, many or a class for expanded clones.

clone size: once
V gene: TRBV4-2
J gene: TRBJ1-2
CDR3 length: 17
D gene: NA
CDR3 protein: CASSQGRGRVGLYGYTF
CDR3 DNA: TGTGCCAGCAGCCAGGGGCGGGGGCGCGTAGGGCTTTATGGCTACACCTTC

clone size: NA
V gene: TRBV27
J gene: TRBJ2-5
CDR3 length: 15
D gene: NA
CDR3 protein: CASSFFQMGQETQYF
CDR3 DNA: TGTGCCAGCAGTTTTTTCCAAATGGGGCAAGAGACCCAGTACTTC

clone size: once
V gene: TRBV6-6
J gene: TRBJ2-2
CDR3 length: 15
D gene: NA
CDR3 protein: CASSYSGANTGELFF
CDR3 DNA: TGTGCCAGCAGTTACTCGGGGGCCAACACCGGGGAGCTGTTTTTT

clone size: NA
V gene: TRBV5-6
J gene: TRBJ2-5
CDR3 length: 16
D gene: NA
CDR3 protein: CASSFVGFSPEETQYF
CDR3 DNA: TGTGCCAGCAGCTTCGTCGGGTTCAGCCCAGAGGAGACCCAGTACTTC

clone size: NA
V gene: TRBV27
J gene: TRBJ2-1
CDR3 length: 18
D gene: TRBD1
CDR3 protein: CASRGPTGASLSYNEQFF
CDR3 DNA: TGTGCCAGCAGAGGACCTACAGGGGCCTCTCTATCCTACAATGAGCAGTTCTTC

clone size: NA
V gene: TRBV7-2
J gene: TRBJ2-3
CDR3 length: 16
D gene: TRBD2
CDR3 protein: CASSLVLAGATDTQYF
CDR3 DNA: TGTGCCAGCAGCTTAGTCCTAGCGGGGGCCACAGATACGCAGTATTTT

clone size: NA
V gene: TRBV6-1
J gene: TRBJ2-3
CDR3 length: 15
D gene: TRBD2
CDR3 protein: CASSDQLAGGDTQYF
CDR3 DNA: TGTGCCAGCAGTGATCAGCTAGCGGGAGGGGATACGCAGTATTTT

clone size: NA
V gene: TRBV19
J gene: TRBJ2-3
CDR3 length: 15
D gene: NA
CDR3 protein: CASRPYLDFTDTQYF
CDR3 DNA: TGTGCCAGTAGACCTTATCTGGACTTCACAGATACGCAGTATTTT

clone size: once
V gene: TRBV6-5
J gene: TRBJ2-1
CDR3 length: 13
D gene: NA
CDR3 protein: CASNQAWSNEQFF
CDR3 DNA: TGTGCCAGCAATCAGGCCTGGTCCAATGAGCAGTTCTTC

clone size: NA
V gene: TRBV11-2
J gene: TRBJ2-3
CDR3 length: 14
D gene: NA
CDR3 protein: CASSLDRGSDTQYF
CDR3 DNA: TGTGCCAGCAGCTTAGACCGGGGGTCAGATACGCAGTATTTT

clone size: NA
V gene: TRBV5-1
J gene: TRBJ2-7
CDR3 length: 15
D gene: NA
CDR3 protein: CASSIGGLELYEQYF
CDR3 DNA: TGCGCCAGCAGCATTGGGGGTCTAGAACTCTACGAGCAGTACTTC

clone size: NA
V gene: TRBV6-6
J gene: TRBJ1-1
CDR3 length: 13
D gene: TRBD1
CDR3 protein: CASSWPGQGLAFF
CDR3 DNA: TGTGCCAGCAGTTGGCCGGGACAGGGTTTGGCTTTCTTT

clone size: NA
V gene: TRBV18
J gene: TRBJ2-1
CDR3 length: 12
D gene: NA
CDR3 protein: CASSRAGGEQFF
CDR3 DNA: TGTGCCAGCTCACGAGCAGGAGGAGAGCAGTTCTTC

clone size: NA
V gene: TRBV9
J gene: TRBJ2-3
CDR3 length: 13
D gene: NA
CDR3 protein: CASSVGSTDTQYF
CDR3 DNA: TGTGCCAGCAGCGTGGGAAGCACAGATACGCAGTATTTT

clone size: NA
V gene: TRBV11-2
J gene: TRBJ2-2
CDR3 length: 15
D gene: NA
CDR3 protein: CASNLAHFGTGELFF
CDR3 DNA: TGTGCCAGCAATCTAGCCCACTTTGGCACCGGGGAGCTGTTTTTT

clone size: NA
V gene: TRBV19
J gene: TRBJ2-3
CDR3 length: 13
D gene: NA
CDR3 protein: CASSIGLLDTQYF
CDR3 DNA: TGTGCCAGTAGTATTGGCCTCCTGGATACGCAGTATTTT

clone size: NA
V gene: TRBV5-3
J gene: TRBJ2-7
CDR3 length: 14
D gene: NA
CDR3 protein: CARTLSDSPYEQYF
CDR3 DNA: TGTGCCAGAACCCTATCCGACAGTCCCTACGAGCAGTACTTC

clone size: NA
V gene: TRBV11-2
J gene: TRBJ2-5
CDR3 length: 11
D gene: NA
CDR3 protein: CASSLNETQYF
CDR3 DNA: TGTGCCAGCAGCTTAAACGAGACCCAGTACTTC

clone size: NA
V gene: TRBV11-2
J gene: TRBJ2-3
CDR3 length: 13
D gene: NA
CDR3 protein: CASSLGNTDTQYF
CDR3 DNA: TGTGCCAGCAGCTTGGGGAACACAGATACGCAGTATTTT

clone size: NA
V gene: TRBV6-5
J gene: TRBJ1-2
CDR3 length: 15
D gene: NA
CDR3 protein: CASSPLVAPYNGYTF
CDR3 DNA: TGTGCCAGCAGCCCCCTCGTGGCTCCCTATAATGGCTACACCTTC

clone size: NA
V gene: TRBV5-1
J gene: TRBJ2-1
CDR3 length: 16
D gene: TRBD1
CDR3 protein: CASSSGSGQGGDEQFF
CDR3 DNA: TGCGCCAGCAGCTCGGGGTCTGGACAGGGCGGCGATGAGCAGTTCTTC

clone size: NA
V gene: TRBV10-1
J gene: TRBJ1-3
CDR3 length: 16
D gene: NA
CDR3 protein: CASSERSSPHGNTIYF
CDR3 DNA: TGCGCCAGCAGTGAGAGGAGCTCTCCACATGGAAACACCATATATTTT

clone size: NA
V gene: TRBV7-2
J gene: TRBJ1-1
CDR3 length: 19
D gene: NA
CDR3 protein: CASSPVGRGGGGRLSEAFF
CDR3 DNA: TGTGCCAGCAGCCCCGTTGGAAGGGGAGGAGGGGGGAGGCTTTCTGAAGCTTTCTTT

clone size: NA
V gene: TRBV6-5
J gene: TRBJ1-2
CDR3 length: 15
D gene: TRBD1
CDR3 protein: CASSYSWQGGYGYTF
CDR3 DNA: TGTGCCAGCAGTTACTCGTGGCAGGGGGGCTATGGCTACACCTTC

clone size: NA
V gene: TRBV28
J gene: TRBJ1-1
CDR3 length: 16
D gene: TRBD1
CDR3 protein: CASSRGQGELNTEAFF
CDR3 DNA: TGTGCCAGCAGCCGAGGACAGGGTGAATTGAACACTGAAGCTTTCTTT

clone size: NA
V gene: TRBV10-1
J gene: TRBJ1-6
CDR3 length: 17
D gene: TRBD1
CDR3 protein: CASTVASRTGWDSPLHF
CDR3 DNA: TGCGCCAGCACGGTCGCATCTCGGACAGGGTGGGATTCACCCCTCCACTTT

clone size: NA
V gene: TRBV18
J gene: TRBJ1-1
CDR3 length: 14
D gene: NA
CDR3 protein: CASSPAGERTEAFF
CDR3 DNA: TGTGCCAGCTCACCGGCGGGGGAACGCACTGAAGCTTTCTTT

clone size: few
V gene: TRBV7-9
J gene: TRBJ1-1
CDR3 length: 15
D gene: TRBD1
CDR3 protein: CASSLVRQGATEAFF
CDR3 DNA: TGTGCCAGCAGCTTAGTAAGACAGGGAGCCACTGAAGCTTTCTTT

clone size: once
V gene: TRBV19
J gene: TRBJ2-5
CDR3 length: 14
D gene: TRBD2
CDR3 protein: CASSVTSGRETQYF
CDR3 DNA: TGTGCCAGTAGTGTTACTAGCGGGAGAGAGACCCAGTACTTC

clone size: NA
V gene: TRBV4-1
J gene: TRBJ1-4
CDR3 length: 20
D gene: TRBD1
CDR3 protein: CASSPIFPSRGLRTNEKLFF
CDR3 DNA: TGCGCCAGCAGCCCAATTTTCCCCTCAAGGGGGCTCAGAACTAATGAAAAACTGTTTTTT

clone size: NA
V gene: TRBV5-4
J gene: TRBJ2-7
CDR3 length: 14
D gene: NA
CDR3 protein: CASSLFGISYEQYF
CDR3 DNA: TGTGCCAGCAGCTTGTTCGGTATCTCCTACGAGCAGTACTTC

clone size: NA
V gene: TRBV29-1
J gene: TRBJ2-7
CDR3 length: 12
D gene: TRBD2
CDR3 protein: CSVAGLKREQYF
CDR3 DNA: TGCAGCGTTGCGGGACTAAAAAGGGAGCAGTACTTC

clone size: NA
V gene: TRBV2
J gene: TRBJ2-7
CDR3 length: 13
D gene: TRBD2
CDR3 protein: CASSGGTNYEQYF
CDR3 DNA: TGTGCCAGCAGTGGCGGGACTAACTACGAGCAGTACTTC

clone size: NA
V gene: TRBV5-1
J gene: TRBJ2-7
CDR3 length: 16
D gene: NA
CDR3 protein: CASSGLGVASRYEQYF
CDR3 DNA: TGCGCCAGCAGCGGGCTGGGAGTGGCTAGCCGGTACGAGCAGTACTTC

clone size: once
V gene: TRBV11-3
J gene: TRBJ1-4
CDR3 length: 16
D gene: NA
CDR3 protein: CASSPGLKQEEEKLFF
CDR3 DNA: TGTGCCAGCAGCCCCGGGTTAAAACAGGAGGAAGAAAAACTGTTTTTT

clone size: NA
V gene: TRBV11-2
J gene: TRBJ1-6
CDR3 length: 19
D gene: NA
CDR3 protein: CASSWTIHPAVPAGSPLHF
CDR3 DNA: TGTGCCAGCAGCTGGACAATCCACCCGGCCGTCCCGGCGGGTTCACCCCTCCACTTT

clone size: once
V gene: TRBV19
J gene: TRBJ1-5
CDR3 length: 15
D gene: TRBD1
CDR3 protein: CASSMTGGSNQPQHF
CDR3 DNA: TGTGCCAGTAGTATGACAGGGGGAAGCAATCAGCCCCAGCATTTT

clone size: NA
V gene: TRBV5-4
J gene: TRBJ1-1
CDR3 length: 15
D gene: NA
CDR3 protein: CASSFNGRMNTEAFF
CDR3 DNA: TGTGCCAGCAGCTTTAATGGACGGATGAACACTGAAGCTTTCTTT

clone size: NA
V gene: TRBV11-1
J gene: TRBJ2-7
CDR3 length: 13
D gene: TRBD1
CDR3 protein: CASALQGAYEQYF
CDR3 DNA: TGTGCCAGCGCGCTCCAGGGGGCCTACGAGCAGTACTTC

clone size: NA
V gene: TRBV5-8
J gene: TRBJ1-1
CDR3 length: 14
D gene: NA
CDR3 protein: CASSLVRGRAEAFF
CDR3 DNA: TGTGCCAGCAGCTTGGTACGGGGTAGGGCTGAAGCTTTCTTT

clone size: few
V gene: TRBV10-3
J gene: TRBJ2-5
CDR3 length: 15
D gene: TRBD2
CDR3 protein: CAISGISGRVETQYF
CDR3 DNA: TGTGCCATCAGTGGTATCAGCGGGAGAGTAGAGACCCAGTACTTC

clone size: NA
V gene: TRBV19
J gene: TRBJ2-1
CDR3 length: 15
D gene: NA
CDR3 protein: CASNIGGGHYNEQFF
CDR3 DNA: TGTGCCAGTAATATTGGGGGGGGGCACTACAATGAGCAGTTCTTC

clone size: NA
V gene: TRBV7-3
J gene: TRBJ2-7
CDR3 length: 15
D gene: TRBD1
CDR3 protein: CASSLDGTGFYEQYF
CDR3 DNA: TGTGCCAGCAGCTTAGACGGGACAGGATTTTACGAGCAGTACTTC

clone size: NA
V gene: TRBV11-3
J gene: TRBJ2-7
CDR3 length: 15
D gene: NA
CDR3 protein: CASSRGVGAGYEQYF
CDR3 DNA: TGTGCCAGCAGTAGAGGGGTCGGCGCGGGGTACGAGCAGTACTTC

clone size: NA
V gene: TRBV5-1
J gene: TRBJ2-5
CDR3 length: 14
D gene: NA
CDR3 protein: CASSLAFGVETQYF
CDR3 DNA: TGCGCCAGCAGCTTGGCCTTTGGGGTTGAGACCCAGTACTTC

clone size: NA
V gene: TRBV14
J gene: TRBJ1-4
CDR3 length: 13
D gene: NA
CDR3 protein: CASSQPVGEKLFF
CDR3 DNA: TGTGCCAGCAGCCAACCGGTAGGCGAAAAACTGTTTTTT

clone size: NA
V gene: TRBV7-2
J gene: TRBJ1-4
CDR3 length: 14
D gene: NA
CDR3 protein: CASSPGVANEKLFF
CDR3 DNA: TGTGCCAGCAGCCCAGGGGTGGCAAATGAAAAACTGTTTTTT

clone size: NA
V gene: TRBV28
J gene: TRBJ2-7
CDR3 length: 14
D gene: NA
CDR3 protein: CASSLLYRDYEQYF
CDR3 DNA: TGTGCCAGCAGTTTGCTATACAGGGACTACGAGCAGTACTTC

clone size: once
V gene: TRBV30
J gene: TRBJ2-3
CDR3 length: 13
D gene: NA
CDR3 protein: CAWMGRSRGTQYF
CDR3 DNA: TGTGCCTGGATGGGGAGAAGCAGGGGTACGCAGTATTTT

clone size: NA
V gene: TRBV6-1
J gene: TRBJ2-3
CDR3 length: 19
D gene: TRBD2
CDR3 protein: CASSEWGLPSTYSTDTQYF
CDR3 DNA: TGTGCCAGCAGTGAATGGGGACTACCGAGCACTTATTCCACAGATACGCAGTATTTT

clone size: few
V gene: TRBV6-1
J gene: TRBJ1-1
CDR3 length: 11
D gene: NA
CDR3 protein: CASRSWTEAFF
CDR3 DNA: TGTGCCAGCAGGAGTTGGACCGAAGCTTTCTTT

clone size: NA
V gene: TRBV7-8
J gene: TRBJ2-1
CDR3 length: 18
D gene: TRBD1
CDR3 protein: CASSFGTGGMSSYNEQFF
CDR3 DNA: TGTGCCAGCAGTTTCGGGACAGGGGGGATGAGCTCCTACAATGAGCAGTTCTTC

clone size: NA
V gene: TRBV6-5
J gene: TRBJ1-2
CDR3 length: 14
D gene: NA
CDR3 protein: CASSSGTAIYGYTF
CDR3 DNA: TGTGCCAGCAGTAGCGGGACTGCTATCTATGGCTACACCTTC

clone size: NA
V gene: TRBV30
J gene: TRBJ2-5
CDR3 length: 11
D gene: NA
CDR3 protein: CAWSNRETQYF
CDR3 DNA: TGTGCCTGGAGTAACAGAGAGACCCAGTACTTC

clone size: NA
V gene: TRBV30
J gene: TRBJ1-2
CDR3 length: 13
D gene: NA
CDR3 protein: CAWSVRTDYGYTF
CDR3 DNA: TGTGCCTGGAGTGTTCGGACAGATTATGGCTACACCTTC

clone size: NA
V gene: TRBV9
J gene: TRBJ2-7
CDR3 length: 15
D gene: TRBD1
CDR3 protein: CASRSGQANSYEQYF
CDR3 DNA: TGTGCCAGCAGGTCGGGACAGGCGAATTCCTACGAGCAGTACTTC

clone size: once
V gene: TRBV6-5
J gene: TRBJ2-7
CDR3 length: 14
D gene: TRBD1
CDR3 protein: CASSHRQGPYEQYF
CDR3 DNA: TGTGCCAGCAGCCACCGACAGGGCCCCTACGAGCAGTACTTC

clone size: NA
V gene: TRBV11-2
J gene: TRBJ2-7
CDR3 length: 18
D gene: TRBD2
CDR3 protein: CASSLDLSGGVVSYEQYF
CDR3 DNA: TGTGCCAGCAGCTTAGATCTTAGCGGGGGGGTCGTTTCCTACGAGCAGTACTTC